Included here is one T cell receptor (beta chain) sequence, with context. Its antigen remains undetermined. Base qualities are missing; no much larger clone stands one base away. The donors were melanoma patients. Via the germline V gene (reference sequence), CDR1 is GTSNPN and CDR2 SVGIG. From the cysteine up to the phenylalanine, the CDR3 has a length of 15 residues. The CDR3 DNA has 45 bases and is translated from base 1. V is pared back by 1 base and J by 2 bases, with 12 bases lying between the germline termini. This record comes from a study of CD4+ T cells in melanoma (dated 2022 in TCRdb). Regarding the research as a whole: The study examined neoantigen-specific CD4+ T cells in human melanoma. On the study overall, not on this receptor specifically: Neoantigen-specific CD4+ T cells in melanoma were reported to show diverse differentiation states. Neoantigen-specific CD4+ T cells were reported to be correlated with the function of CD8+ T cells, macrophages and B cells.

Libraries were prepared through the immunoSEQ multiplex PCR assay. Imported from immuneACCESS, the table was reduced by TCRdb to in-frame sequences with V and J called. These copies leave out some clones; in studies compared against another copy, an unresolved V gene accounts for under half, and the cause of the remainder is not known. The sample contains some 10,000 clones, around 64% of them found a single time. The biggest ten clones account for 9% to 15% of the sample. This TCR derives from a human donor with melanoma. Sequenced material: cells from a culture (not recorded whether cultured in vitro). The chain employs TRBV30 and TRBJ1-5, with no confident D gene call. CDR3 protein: CAWSGSNSRNQPQHF. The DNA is TGTGCCTGGAGTGGGTCGAACAGCCGCAATCAGCCCCAGCATTTT.